These T cell receptor beta chains were read from a single sample in a study of OX40 agonist ivuxolimab in advanced cancers. Clones were read by immunoSEQ multiplex PCR, and TCRdb kept only the in-frame ones, dropping some. Among fewer than 40,000 clones listed, around 80% were seen once. Specimen: CD4+ or CD8+ T cells sorted from blood, collected in a trial of the OX40 agonist ivuxolimab. Every receptor here comes from an adult with an advanced solid tumor such as melanoma, head and neck, liver or kidney cancer. CDR3s include the opening cysteine and the closing phenylalanine or tryptophan. Fields, in order: D gene, V gene, J gene, clone size, CDR3 protein, CDR3 DNA. D genes are given only for firm matches. A clone size is listed for some rows: how often the clone was seen (once, few, many), or a class if it is expanded.

NA	TRBV9	TRBJ1-1	NA	CASSVTGLVNTEAFF	TGTGCCAGCAGCGTCACAGGGCTGGTGAACACTGAAGCTTTCTTT
NA	TRBV5-4	TRBJ2-3	NA	CASSSQLDTQYF	TGTGCCAGCAGCTCTCAGTTAGATACGCAGTATTTT
TRBD1	TRBV15	TRBJ1-5	NA	CATSRGSAVTGKEPQHF	TGTGCCACCAGCAGAGGTTCAGCCGTGACAGGGAAGGAGCCCCAGCATTTT
TRBD2	TRBV19	TRBJ2-3	NA	CASSIEAGRSDTQYF	TGTGCCAGTAGTATAGAAGCGGGGCGGAGTGATACGCAGTATTTT
NA	TRBV29-1	TRBJ2-3	once	CSVDGGQRRADTQYF	TGCAGCGTTGATGGCGGGCAGAGGCGAGCAGATACGCAGTATTTT
TRBD1	TRBV27	TRBJ2-7	NA	CASSLFPPGQGYEQYF	TGTGCCAGCAGTTTATTCCCCCCGGGACAGGGTTACGAGCAGTACTTC
TRBD2	TRBV5-5	TRBJ2-1	NA	CASSLRLAPNEQFF	TGTGCCAGCAGCTTGAGACTAGCGCCCAATGAGCAGTTCTTC
NA	TRBV5-1	TRBJ2-5	NA	CASSLALGVGQETQYF	TGCGCCAGCAGCTTGGCCTTAGGGGTGGGCCAAGAGACCCAGTACTTC
NA	TRBV14	TRBJ2-3	NA	CASSPGGPDTQYF	TGTGCCAGCAGCCCTGGGGGCCCAGATACGCAGTATTTT
TRBD1	TRBV7-2	TRBJ2-7	few	CASSLPGGGVNEQYF	TGTGCCAGCAGCCTCCCAGGGGGCGGGGTAAACGAGCAGTACTTC
TRBD2	TRBV6-6	TRBJ2-5	NA	CASSLRGGFFLETQYF	TGTGCCAGCAGTTTGCGGGGGGGCTTTTTTTTAGAGACCCAGTACTTC
NA	TRBV6-1	TRBJ1-4	once	CASSGLTTNEKLFF	TGTGCCAGCAGTGGACTTACAACTAATGAAAAACTGTTTTTT
NA	TRBV30	TRBJ1-5	few	CAWSEGLRQPQHF	TGTGCCTGGAGTGAAGGGCTTCGTCAGCCCCAGCATTTT
NA	TRBV6-6	TRBJ1-3	NA	CASSYSTNSGNTIYF	TGTGCCAGCAGTTACTCGACAAACTCTGGAAACACCATATATTTT
TRBD2	TRBV6-6	TRBJ2-7	NA	CASSIAGETYEQYF	TGTGCCAGCAGCATAGCGGGGGAAACCTACGAGCAGTACTTC
NA	TRBV6-5	TRBJ2-2	NA	CASSPVGGATGELFF	TGTGCCAGCAGTCCCGTTGGGGGAGCCACCGGGGAGCTGTTTTTT
TRBD1	TRBV5-1	TRBJ2-7	NA	CASSLGDRESYEQYF	TGCGCCAGCAGCTTGGGGGACAGGGAATCCTACGAGCAGTACTTC
TRBD1	TRBV2	TRBJ1-4	NA	CASSGQAINEKLFF	TGTGCCAGCAGCGGACAGGCGATTAATGAAAAACTGTTTTTT
NA	TRBV6-1	TRBJ1-2	NA	CASSERLTELYRYTF	TGTGCCAGCAGTGAAAGGTTGACAGAACTCTATCGCTACACCTTC
NA	TRBV28	TRBJ1-1	once	CASSLEARTGEAFF	TGTGCCAGCAGTTTAGAGGCCCGTACAGGGGAAGCTTTCTTT
TRBD2	TRBV4-2	TRBJ2-2	NA	CASSTLAGGPGGELFF	TGTGCCAGCAGCACCCTAGCGGGGGGGCCGGGCGGGGAGCTGTTTTTT
TRBD2	TRBV5-1	TRBJ2-5	once	CASRLAGVLQETQYF	TGCGCCAGCAGATTAGCGGGGGTGTTACAAGAGACCCAGTACTTC
NA	TRBV11-2	TRBJ2-6	NA	CASSLVLSGANVLTF	TGTGCCAGCAGCTTAGTCCTATCTGGGGCCAACGTCCTGACTTTC
NA	TRBV15	TRBJ2-7	NA	CATSRGVSYEQYF	TGTGCCACCAGCAGAGGGGTTTCCTACGAGCAGTACTTC
NA	TRBV11-3	TRBJ2-3	NA	CASSLDLTDTQYF	TGTGCCAGCAGCTTAGATTTGACAGATACGCAGTATTTT
TRBD1	TRBV28	TRBJ1-4	NA	CASSLLGTGGGKLFF	TGTGCCAGCAGTTTACTCGGGACAGGGGGTGGAAAACTGTTTTTT
TRBD1	TRBV5-6	TRBJ2-7	NA	CASRYRDIQGDREQYF	TGTGCCAGCAGATATCGGGACATACAGGGGGACCGCGAGCAGTACTTC
TRBD1	TRBV30	TRBJ2-2	NA	CAWKGTGAVTSGELFF	TGTGCCTGGAAGGGCACAGGGGCGGTTACTTCCGGGGAGCTGTTTTTT
TRBD2	TRBV2	TRBJ2-7	NA	CASSEQTSVYEQYF	TGTGCCAGCAGTGAGCAGACTAGCGTTTACGAGCAGTACTTC
NA	TRBV15	TRBJ2-3	once	CATSRDGLNTDTQYF	TGTGCCACCAGCAGAGATGGGCTTAACACAGATACGCAGTATTTT
TRBD1	TRBV10-1	TRBJ2-5	NA	CASNRTGVCEETQYF	TGCGCCAGCAACAGGACAGGGGTTTGTGAAGAGACCCAGTACTTC
NA	TRBV7-9	TRBJ2-5	NA	CASSFVPDPGVTQYF	TGTGCCAGCAGCTTCGTCCCGGACCCAGGGGTTACCCAGTACTTC
NA	TRBV27	TRBJ2-3	few	CASSSRRSISTDTQYF	TGTGCCAGCAGTTCACGACGGAGTATTAGCACAGATACGCAGTATTTT
NA	TRBV6-1	TRBJ1-5	NA	CASSEELKMVNQPQHF	TGTGCCAGCAGTGAAGAGTTGAAAATGGTTAATCAGCCCCAGCATTTT
TRBD1	TRBV6-5	TRBJ1-2	NA	CASSYDRGEGYGYTF	TGTGCCAGCAGTTACGACAGGGGCGAGGGATATGGCTACACCTTC
NA	TRBV20-1	TRBJ2-4	once	CSASSGNIQYF	TGCAGTGCTAGTTCGGGAAACATTCAGTACTTC
NA	TRBV5-1	TRBJ1-2	NA	CASSLGVRLAGDPFNYGYTF	TGCGCCAGCAGCTTGGGAGTGAGGCTTGCAGGGGATCCCTTCAACTATGGCTACACCTTC
TRBD2	TRBV5-1	TRBJ2-5	NA	CASSSGLAGGRQETQYF	TGCGCCAGCAGCTCCGGACTAGCGGGGGGCAGACAAGAGACCCAGTACTTC
NA	TRBV14	TRBJ2-1	few	CASSLGPTAEFF	TGTGCCAGCAGCCTAGGACCTACGGCGGAGTTCTTC
TRBD1	TRBV7-2	TRBJ1-2	NA	CASSSPRGTGANYGYTF	TGTGCCAGCAGCTCCCCGCGGGGGACAGGGGCTAACTATGGCTACACCTTC
TRBD1	TRBV6-1	TRBJ1-4	NA	CASRETGLGKLFF	TGTGCCAGCAGGGAGACAGGGCTAGGAAAACTGTTTTTT
NA	TRBV7-8	TRBJ2-2	NA	CASSLSPTQGNTGELFF	TGTGCCAGCAGCTTATCCCCAACACAGGGGAACACCGGGGAGCTGTTTTTT
NA	TRBV2	TRBJ2-1	NA	CASSEMRAGDEQFF	TGTGCCAGCAGTGAAATGCGGGCTGGCGATGAGCAGTTCTTC
NA	TRBV11-2	TRBJ1-1	NA	CASSFQVNTEAFF	TGTGCCAGCAGCTTTCAGGTGAACACTGAAGCTTTCTTT
NA	TRBV11-3	TRBJ1-1	once	CASSLDGERMNTEAFF	TGTGCCAGCAGCTTAGATGGAGAGAGGATGAACACTGAAGCTTTCTTT